These T cell receptor beta chains were read from a single sample in a study of cytomegalovirus exposure and HLA in healthy donors. Some clones are missing from TCRdb's copy, which holds only in-frame ones; the method was immunoSEQ multiplex PCR. The top ten clones hold about 0.8% of a sample with approximately 300,000 clones, roughly 89% of them seen once. Sequencing was performed on PBMCs. The receptors shown here come from a woman between 18 and 29 years old in good health and CMV-seronegative. The CDR3 runs from the conserved cysteine through the conserved F or W. Fields, in order: CDR3 DNA, CDR3 protein, D gene, V gene, CDR3 length, clone size, J gene. D genes are given only for firm matches. The size of a clone is reported for some rows only, either as once, few or many, or as a class for expanded clones.

cdr3_nt: TGTGCCAGCAGTTATGGGGGAGGCTACTACGAGCAGTACTTC
cdr3_aa: CASSYGGGYYEQYF
d_call: .
v_call: TRBV6-5
cdr3_length: 14
clone_size: .
j_call: TRBJ2-7

cdr3_nt: TGTGCCAGCAGCCAAGATCCCGGGACAACCACAGATACGCAGTATTTT
cdr3_aa: CASSQDPGTTTDTQYF
d_call: .
v_call: TRBV4-2
cdr3_length: 16
clone_size: .
j_call: TRBJ2-3

cdr3_nt: TGCGCCAGCAGCCCTATGGGACAGGACCCAGGGAATTATGGCTACACCTTC
cdr3_aa: CASSPMGQDPGNYGYTF
d_call: TRBD1
v_call: TRBV5-1
cdr3_length: 17
clone_size: .
j_call: TRBJ1-2

cdr3_nt: TGTGCCAGCGGCCTAGCGGGGGTTTACAATGAGCAGTTCTTC
cdr3_aa: CASGLAGVYNEQFF
d_call: TRBD2
v_call: TRBV14
cdr3_length: 14
clone_size: .
j_call: TRBJ2-1

cdr3_nt: TGCGCCAGCAGCCAGCGGACTAGCGGATTCGCGGAGCAGTACTTC
cdr3_aa: CASSQRTSGFAEQYF
d_call: TRBD2
v_call: TRBV4-1
cdr3_length: 15
clone_size: .
j_call: TRBJ2-7

cdr3_nt: TGTGCCAGCAGCTTACCGGGGGGGCAAGAGACCCAGTACTTC
cdr3_aa: CASSLPGGQETQYF
d_call: TRBD2
v_call: TRBV7-8
cdr3_length: 14
clone_size: .
j_call: TRBJ2-5

cdr3_nt: TGTGCCAGCAGCGTAGGGGGACTAGCGGATACCTACGAGCAGTACTTC
cdr3_aa: CASSVGGLADTYEQYF
d_call: TRBD2
v_call: TRBV9
cdr3_length: 16
clone_size: .
j_call: TRBJ2-7

cdr3_nt: TGTGCCAGCAGTTTAGATATGGGTACTTACGGGAATCAGCCCCAGCATTTT
cdr3_aa: CASSLDMGTYGNQPQHF
d_call: .
v_call: TRBV28
cdr3_length: 17
clone_size: .
j_call: TRBJ1-5

cdr3_nt: TGTGCCAGCAGGGGAGGTGGAAACACCATATATTTT
cdr3_aa: CASRGGGNTIYF
d_call: .
v_call: TRBV25-1
cdr3_length: 12
clone_size: .
j_call: TRBJ1-3

cdr3_nt: TGTGCCAGCAGTTTAGGGCCCCCCGATGATCCGAACACCATATATTTT
cdr3_aa: CASSLGPPDDPNTIYF
d_call: .
v_call: TRBV28
cdr3_length: 16
clone_size: .
j_call: TRBJ1-3

cdr3_nt: TGTGCCAGCAGTGAATCTCAGGCCAACTACAATGAGCAGTTCTTC
cdr3_aa: CASSESQANYNEQFF
d_call: .
v_call: TRBV25-1
cdr3_length: 15
clone_size: .
j_call: TRBJ2-1

cdr3_nt: TGTGCCAGCAGCTTAGCGGGGGGGTCCTATGGCTACACCTTC
cdr3_aa: CASSLAGGSYGYTF
d_call: .
v_call: TRBV7-9
cdr3_length: 14
clone_size: .
j_call: TRBJ1-2

cdr3_nt: TGTGCCAGCAGCGGTAGCGGGAATGAGCAGTTCTTC
cdr3_aa: CASSGSGNEQFF
d_call: TRBD2
v_call: TRBV13
cdr3_length: 12
clone_size: .
j_call: TRBJ2-1

cdr3_nt: TGTGCCAGCAGTTACGGGAGGGGGAGGTACGAGCAGTACTTC
cdr3_aa: CASSYGRGRYEQYF
d_call: .
v_call: TRBV6-5
cdr3_length: 14
clone_size: .
j_call: TRBJ2-7

cdr3_nt: TGTGCCAGCAGCTATTCGACTAGCTACAATGAGCAGTTCTTC
cdr3_aa: CASSYSTSYNEQFF
d_call: .
v_call: TRBV11-3
cdr3_length: 14
clone_size: once
j_call: TRBJ2-1

cdr3_nt: TGTGCCAGTAGTGCCGGGACTAGCGGGGGACCATATTACCTCAACGAGCAGTACTTC
cdr3_aa: CASSAGTSGGPYYLNEQYF
d_call: TRBD2
v_call: TRBV19
cdr3_length: 19
clone_size: .
j_call: TRBJ2-7

cdr3_nt: TGCGCCAGCACCCTTTACGGAGAGACCACAGATACGCAGTATTTT
cdr3_aa: CASTLYGETTDTQYF
d_call: .
v_call: TRBV5-1
cdr3_length: 15
clone_size: once
j_call: TRBJ2-3

cdr3_nt: TGTGCCAGCAGCGCCGGACTAGCGGGAGCCTACAATGAGCAGTTCTTC
cdr3_aa: CASSAGLAGAYNEQFF
d_call: TRBD2
v_call: TRBV2
cdr3_length: 16
clone_size: once
j_call: TRBJ2-1

cdr3_nt: TGTGCCAGCAGCTTAGGGCGGATGAACACCGGGGAGCTGTTTTTT
cdr3_aa: CASSLGRMNTGELFF
d_call: .
v_call: TRBV13
cdr3_length: 15
clone_size: .
j_call: TRBJ2-2

cdr3_nt: TGTGCCAGCACGACTCAGAGCACCGGGGAGCTGTTTTTT
cdr3_aa: CASTTQSTGELFF
d_call: .
v_call: TRBV27
cdr3_length: 13
clone_size: .
j_call: TRBJ2-2

cdr3_nt: TGTGCCAGCAGCCAAGACCCCCGGAGTGTGGATGAGCAGTTCTTC
cdr3_aa: CASSQDPRSVDEQFF
d_call: .
v_call: TRBV4-2
cdr3_length: 15
clone_size: .
j_call: TRBJ2-1

cdr3_nt: TGTGCCAGCAGCCCAGGAGGGGACTACTACAATGAGCAGTTCTTC
cdr3_aa: CASSPGGDYYNEQFF
d_call: TRBD2
v_call: TRBV9
cdr3_length: 15
clone_size: .
j_call: TRBJ2-1

cdr3_nt: TGTGCCAGTAGTATAGGGAGCGGGTATGCCTCCTACAATGAGCAGTTCTTC
cdr3_aa: CASSIGSGYASYNEQFF
d_call: .
v_call: TRBV19
cdr3_length: 17
clone_size: .
j_call: TRBJ2-1

cdr3_nt: TGTGCCAGCAGCCAGCGGGAGGGCCTCAACGAGCAGTACTTC
cdr3_aa: CASSQREGLNEQYF
d_call: TRBD2
v_call: TRBV4-2
cdr3_length: 14
clone_size: once
j_call: TRBJ2-7